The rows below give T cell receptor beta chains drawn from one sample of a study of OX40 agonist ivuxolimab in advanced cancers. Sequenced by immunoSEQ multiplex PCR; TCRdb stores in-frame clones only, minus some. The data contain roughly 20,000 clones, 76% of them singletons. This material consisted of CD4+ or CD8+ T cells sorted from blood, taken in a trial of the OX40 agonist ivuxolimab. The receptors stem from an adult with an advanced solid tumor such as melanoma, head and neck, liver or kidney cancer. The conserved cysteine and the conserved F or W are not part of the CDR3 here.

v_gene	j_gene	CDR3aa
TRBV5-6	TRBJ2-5	ASSLGLIQY
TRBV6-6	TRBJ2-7	ASQVGSSYEQY
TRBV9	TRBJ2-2	ASSTTGLTGELF
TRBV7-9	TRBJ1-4	ASSLVGPDEKLF
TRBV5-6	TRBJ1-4	ASSLGMSEKLF
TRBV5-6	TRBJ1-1	ASRRGASNTEAF
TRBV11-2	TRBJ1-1	ASSQGNTEAF
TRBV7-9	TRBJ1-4	ASSPRTGRDATNEKLF
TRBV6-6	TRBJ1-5	ASRIGTASNQPQH
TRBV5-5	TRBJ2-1	ASSVGTGGYNEQF
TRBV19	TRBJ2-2	ASSITGELF
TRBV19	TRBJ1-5	ASSVSTGDFSNQPQH
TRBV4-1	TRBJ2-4	ASSHNRDIQY
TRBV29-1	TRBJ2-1	SLGGQNSNEQF
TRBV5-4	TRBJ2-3	ASSGSTDTQY
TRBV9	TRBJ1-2	ASSSRTAANYGYT
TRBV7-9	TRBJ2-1	ASSLGNEQF
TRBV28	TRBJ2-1	ASSHIPGTSGSSSSYNEQF
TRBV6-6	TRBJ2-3	ASSYFGTDSTDTQY
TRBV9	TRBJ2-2	ASSVQMQANTGELF
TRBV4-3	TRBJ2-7	ASSQAYGAYEQY
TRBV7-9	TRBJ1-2	ASSPDLITSNYGYT
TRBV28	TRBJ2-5	ASTPPGGLVETQY
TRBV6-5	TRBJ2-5	ASSAYYQETQY
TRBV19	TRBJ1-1	ASSFQGRTTEAF
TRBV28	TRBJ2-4	ASSSGTSAILAKNIQY
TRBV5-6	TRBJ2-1	ASRPGLAGERGEQF
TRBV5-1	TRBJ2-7	ASSQVAGALWEQY
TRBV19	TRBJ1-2	ASRSEGLSYGYT
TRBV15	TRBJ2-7	ATSRGTGEQY
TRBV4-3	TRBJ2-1	ASSQDGGGYNEQF
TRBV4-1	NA	ASSQDSSYEQY
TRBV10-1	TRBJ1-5	ASMARVGRDKYSNQPQH
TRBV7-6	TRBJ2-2	ASSSGQGVPGELF
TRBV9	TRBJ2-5	ASSVEGAQETQY
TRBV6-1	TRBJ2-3	ASSEDWTGWTDTQY
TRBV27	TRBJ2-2	ASSSGRSLNTGELF
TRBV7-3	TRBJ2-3	ASSPSAPTDTQY
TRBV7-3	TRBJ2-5	ASSPGTGELETQY
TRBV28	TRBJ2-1	ASTRGSGYNEQF
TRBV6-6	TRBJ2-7	ASRRTLSYEQY
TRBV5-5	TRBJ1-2	ASSLDVNYGYT
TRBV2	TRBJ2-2	ASRGPNTGELF
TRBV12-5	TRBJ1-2	ASGSPGIVDYT
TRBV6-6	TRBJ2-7	ASSLQRGYEQY
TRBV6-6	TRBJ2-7	ASSYPLAGVYEQY
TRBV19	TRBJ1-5	ASSILPVGYQPQH
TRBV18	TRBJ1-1	ASSPPVAGRGTEAF
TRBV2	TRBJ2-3	CQGASGYTDTQY
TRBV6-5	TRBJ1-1	ASRPSGTEAF
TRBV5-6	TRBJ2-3	ASSPELMDTQY
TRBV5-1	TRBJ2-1	ASSASPNQPSSYNEQF
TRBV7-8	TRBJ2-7	ASSLGTPNYEQY